The entry below gives a single T cell receptor (beta chain) sequence along with its context. This specimen comes from a study of T cells after yellow fever vaccination. Template switching by 5'RACE produced TCR cDNA, adding a universal primer site and UMIs. TCRdb called the 5' RACE reads again in MiXCR, with one record for every CDR3 protein. The sample comprises hundreds of thousands of distinct CDR3 sequences, roughly 13% of which are singletons, and over 13% rests with the top ten. CDR1 DFQATT and CDR2 SNEGSKA come from the germline V gene (reference sequence). Trimming cost V 0 bases and J 6 bases; bases outside gene matches: 18. The CDR3 contains 18 residues.

The sequenced sample was PBMCs, obtained on the day of the yellow fever booster vaccination. V is TRBV20-1 and J is TRBJ2-7; TRBD1 matches at 9 bases. This receptor was identified in a man aged 25-40 years who received the YFV17D yellow fever vaccine. The CDR3 loop is CSARDPISSGQGSSEQYF. The CDR3, as DNA: TGCAGTGCTAGAGACCCTATATCTTCCGGACAGGGGAGTTCCGAGCAGTACTTC.